The 23 T cell receptor beta chains presented below share a single source sample, sequenced in a study of blood T cell repertoires in COVID-19. Profiling relied on immunoSEQ multiplex PCR, and the TCRdb table lists in-frame clones only, not all of them. The data contain 260,000 or so clones, about 80% of them seen just once; the ten biggest clones take up around 7.8%. The sample consisted of peripheral blood. The receptors stem from a human donor in a cohort sampled during active COVID-19.

The chain links TRBV4-3 to TRBJ2-2; 10 bases map to TRBD2. The CDR3 sequence is 16 residues long. Losses at the gene ends were 1 base for V and 5 bases for J; bases not matched to a gene: 4. CDR1 and CDR2 from the germline V gene are LGHNA and YSLEER. The CDR3 coding sequence is TGCGCCAGCAGCCAAGCGTCTAGCGGGGGAACCGGGGAGCTGTTTTTT. Residues: CASSQASSGGTGELFF.

The rearrangement uses TRBV7-2 and TRBJ2-7; 9 positions match TRBD2. The CDR3 is made up of 14 amino acids. Per the germline V gene, CDR1 is SGHTA and CDR2 is FQGNSA. Losses at the gene ends were 5 bases for V and 4 bases for J; bases not matched to a gene: 6. The CDR3 region has the DNA TGTGCCAGCAGCCCCGGGACTAGCAGATACGAGCAGTACTTC. Protein sequence: CASSPGTSRYEQYF.

The chain carries TRBV7-2 and TRBJ2-7; tentatively, D is TRBD1 (6 bases). This CDR3 is 17 amino acids long. V lost 5 bases and J lost 5, with 25 bases in between. Germline CDR1 and CDR2: SGHTA and FQGNSA. This CDR3 is CASSPTAPYSTGNEQYF. Written as DNA, the CDR3 is TGTGCCAGCAGCCCAACCGCCCCATACTCGACAGGAAACGAGCAGTACTTC. The full variable domain, rest sourced from reference TRBV7-2 and TRBJ2-7, is GAGVSQSPSNKVTEKGKDVELRCDPISGHTALYWYRQSLGQGLEFLIYFQGNSAPDKSGLPSDRFSAERTGGSVSTLTIQRTQQEDSAVYLCASSPTAPYSTGNEQYFGPGTRLTVT.

The J gene is TRBJ1-3, the V gene TRBV9, with D hard to call. There are 14 residues in the CDR3. Germline-derived CDR1 and CDR2 are SGDLS and YYNGEE. Trimming pared 2 bases from V and 1 base from J, leaving 7 bases between. Here the CDR3 DNA reads TGTGCCAGCAGCGTTAGAGAATCTGGAAACACCATATATTTT. Its protein product is CASSVRESGNTIYF.

The chain employs TRBV7-9 and TRBJ2-3; D is uncertain. Germline lookup yields CDR1 SEHNR and CDR2 FQNEAQ (reference sequence). The CDR3 length is 12 residues. V was clipped by 4 bases and J by 4 bases, with 6 bases between them. CDR3 in DNA: TGTGCCAGCAGCTCTGTCTCAGATACGCAGTATTTT. Its translation: CASSSVSDTQYF.

CDR3 bases: TGTGCCAGCAGTCCCATGATAGCGGGGGAGTTAGTAGGACATTACAATGAGCAGTTCTTC. Residues: CASSPMIAGELVGHYNEQFF. The chain links TRBV6-6 to TRBJ2-1; the match to TRBD2 covers 9 bases. The V gene's germline CDR1 is MNHNY and CDR2 SVGAGI (reference sequence). The CDR3 extends over 20 amino acids. V dropped 5 bases and J dropped 4; count of bases not matched to a gene: 21.

The V and J genes are TRBV7-7 and TRBJ2-2, with a weak D call TRBD2 (6 bases). V was cut by 11 bases and J by 4 bases, with 23 bases left in between. The CDR3 consists of 16 residues. Germline lookup yields CDR1 SSHAT and CDR2 FNYEAQ (reference sequence). Written as DNA, the CDR3 is TGTGCCCTCGGAGGGTCTCTCGGCGGGCTCACCGGGGAGCTGTTTTTT. This sequence encodes CALGGSLGGLTGELFF.

This chain connects TRBV27 to TRBJ1-1; D is uncertain. CDR3 length: 13 amino acids. Germline values: CDR1 MNHEY, CDR2 SMNVEV (reference sequence). V was pared by 2 bases and J by 5 bases, with 9 bases between. The CDR3 nucleotides are TGTGCCAGCAGTTTAAGCATGCGGACTGAAGCTTTCTTT. This codes for CASSLSMRTEAFF.

This chain's CDR3 is CASRSWTGIIALGYTF. The CDR3 nucleotides read TGTGCCAGCCGTAGCTGGACAGGTATTATTGCGCTTGGCTACACCTTC. V usage is TRBV5-6 and J usage is TRBJ1-2; 7 bases match TRBD1. V gave up 7 bases and J gave up 7 bases; unmatched junction bases: 19. In germline, CDR1 is SGHDT, CDR2 YYEEEE. The CDR3 has 16 residues. The full variable domain, with the rest looked up from reference TRBV5-6 and TRBJ1-2, is DAGVTQSPTHLIKTRGQQVTLRCSPKSGHDTVSWYQQALGQGPQFIFQYYEEEERQRGNFPDRFSGHQFPNYSSELNVNALLLGDSALYLCASRSWTGIIALGYTFGSGTRLTVV.

The V call is TRBV4-1, the J call TRBJ2-1; D perhaps matches TRBD1 (6 bases). The CDR3 runs 18 residues. The ends were cut back, 0 bases at V and 4 bases at J, with 19 bases in the middle. Germline CDR1 and CDR2: MGHRA and YSYEKL. In DNA form, the CDR3 reads TGCGCCAGCAGCCAAGATTTTACGACAGGCCGGCGGTACAATGAGCAGTTCTTC. Its protein is CASSQDFTTGRRYNEQFF.

In its sample, this clone was seen a few times. V and J are TRBV15 and TRBJ1-2; D possibly corresponds to TRBD1 (6 bases). The CDR3 runs to 15 residues. The germline gives CDR1 LNHNV, CDR2 YYDKDF (reference sequence). V was cut by 0 bases and J by 3 bases, with 11 bases left in between. This chain's CDR3 is CATSRDRGSYYGYTF. The CDR3 bases are TGTGCCACCAGCAGAGACAGGGGATCGTACTATGGCTACACCTTC.

V is TRBV15 and J is TRBJ2-1; 10 bases match TRBD2. CDR3 length: 16 residues. J was trimmed by 1 base and V by 5 bases; bases with no gene match: 5. Germline values: CDR1 LNHNV, CDR2 YYDKDF (reference sequence). The CDR3 nucleotides are TGTGCCACCAGCCTTAATAGCGGGGGGTCCTACAATGAGCAGTTCTTC. Translating it yields CATSLNSGGSYNEQFF.

The chain combines TRBV18 with TRBJ2-7; a possible D gene is TRBD2 (5 bases). The germline CDR1 and CDR2 sequences are KGHSH and LQKENI. Trimming left V 3 bases short and J 6 bases short, with 24 bases between. The CDR3 runs to 17 residues. The CDR3 region has the DNA TGTGCCAGCTCACCCATCACCTCGGGATCCAAGACTACCGAGCAGTACTTC. This gives the protein CASSPITSGSKTTEQYF.

This clone was seen only once. The rearrangement uses TRBV28 and TRBJ1-5; D might be TRBD1 (5 bases). Per germline, CDR1 MDHEN and CDR2 SYDVKM. The CDR3 is made up of 14 amino acids. Trimming cost V 2 bases and J 6 bases, with 11 bases left between them. CDR3 DNA sequence: TGTGCCAGCAGTTTAGTCCGGGGGGGTCAGCCCCAGCATTTT. The encoded protein is CASSLVRGGQPQHF.

This sequence joins TRBV7-2 and TRBJ2-7; 10 bases agree with TRBD2. CDR3 length equals 15 residues. Germline CDR1 reads SGHTA; CDR2 reads FQGNSA. Trimming at V came to 2 bases and at J to 5 bases, leaving 6 bases not matched to a gene. CDR3 DNA: TGTGCCAGCAGCTTAATCGGGACTAGCGACCACGAGCAGTACTTC. It yields the protein CASSLIGTSDHEQYF.

V usage is TRBV5-1 and J usage is TRBJ2-1, with 12 nucleotides matching TRBD2. Trimming took 6 bases from V and 2 from J; bases not matched to a gene: 3. This CDR3 has 15 amino acids. The V gene's germline CDR1 is SGHRS and CDR2 YFSETQ. CDR3 in amino acids: CASKWTSGAYNEQFF. CDR3 nucleotides: TGCGCCAGCAAGTGGACTAGCGGGGCCTACAATGAGCAGTTCTTC.

V gene TRBV5-6 combines with J gene TRBJ2-7; D is perhaps TRBD1 (5 bases). This CDR3 region has 13 residues. Per germline, CDR1 SGHDT and CDR2 YYEEEE. V lost 2 bases, J lost 5 bases, and 11 bases lay in between. Written as DNA, the CDR3 is TGTGCCAGCAGCTTTGACAGCGACGACGAGCAGTACTTC. It encodes CASSFDSDDEQYF.

The gene calls are TRBV5-1 and TRBJ2-3; TRBD2 might be the D (6 bases). V was trimmed by 7 bases and J by 0 bases, leaving 12 bases between them. The CDR3 is made up of 14 amino acids. Per the germline V gene, CDR1 is SGHRS and CDR2 is YFSETQ. In DNA form, the CDR3 reads TGCGCCAGCGCGCGGGGCTCTAGCACAGATACGCAGTATTTT. This sequence encodes CASARGSSTDTQYF.

The V gene is TRBV4-2, the J gene TRBJ2-5; 12 bases match TRBD2. Germline CDR1 reads LGHNA; CDR2 reads YNFKEQ. The CDR3 totals 18 residues. V dropped 5 bases and J dropped 3; count of bases not matched to a gene: 13. CDR3 nucleotides: TGTGCCAGCAGCTCCCCCGGCCGGCCTAGCGGGAGGGAAGAGACCCAGTACTTC. Amino acids: CASSSPGRPSGREETQYF.

V and J are TRBV19 and TRBJ2-4; 9 bases line up with TRBD1. Germline V gene sequence: CDR1 LNHDA, CDR2 SQIVND (reference sequence). This CDR3 is built from 18 residues. V trimming: 4 bases; J trimming: 1 base; junction bases outside the gene matches: 11. CDR3 DNA sequence: TGTGCCAGTAGTACCCCCGGTGGACAGGGGCGTGCCAAAAACATTCAGTACTTC. Translation: CASSTPGGQGRAKNIQYF.

CDR3 DNA sequence: TGTGCCAGCAGTGCGGCAGGGGAGGGCCACCCCGTTACTTCTTCACCCCTCCACTTT. It is translated as CASSAAGEGHPVTSSPLHF. This rearrangement joins TRBV6-1 to TRBJ1-6, with D perhaps TRBD1 (6 bases). This CDR3 contains 19 residues. V gave up 4 bases and J gave up 9 bases, with 28 bases separating them. CDR1 is MNHNS, CDR2 SASEGT, per germline.

CDR3: CASSQDVLAEQYF. CDR3 DNA: TGTGCCAGCAGCCAAGATGTTCTAGCCGAGCAGTACTTC. V and J are TRBV4-2 and TRBJ2-7, with D perhaps TRBD2 (5 bases). The germline V gene encodes CDR1 LGHNA and CDR2 YNFKEQ. The CDR3 is made up of 13 amino acids. V lost 0 bases and J lost 6, with 9 bases in between.

The gene calls are TRBV5-4 and TRBJ2-3; TRBD2 agrees at 8 bases. The CDR3 loop spans 16 amino acids. The germline CDR1 and CDR2 sequences are SGHNT and YYREEE (reference sequence). Trimming cost V 2 bases and J 4 bases; bases outside gene matches: 9. CDR3: CASSFTSGGPPDTQYF. In nucleotides, the CDR3 is TGTGCCAGCAGCTTTACCTCGGGGGGGCCCCCAGATACGCAGTATTTT.